A selection of T cell receptor beta chains follows, all from one sample in a study of neurological immune-mediated disorders. TCRdb passed the 5' RACE reads through MiXCR, listing each CDR3 protein once. This table holds roughly 90,000 distinct CDR3 sequences, 3.5% found once. The sequencing sample was made of PBMCs. The receptors were gathered from a woman aged 45-65 years with multiple sclerosis. CDR3s include the opening cysteine and the closing phenylalanine or tryptophan. D genes are given only for firm matches. Size is stated as once, few, many or a size class.

many,-,TRBJ1-1,TRBV29-1,TGCAGCGGGGAATCAGGTGAAGCTTTCTTT,CSGESGEAFF
many,TRBD1,TRBJ1-2,TRBV7-8,TGTGCCAGCAGCTCTGGGACAGGGGGCTCCTATGGCTACACCTTC,CASSSGTGGSYGYTF
many,-,TRBJ1-1,TRBV12-3/TRBV12-4,TGTGCCAGCAGTTCCTCGGGGGGGAACACTGAAGCTTTCTTT,CASSSSGGNTEAFF
many,-,TRBJ2-7,TRBV20-1,TGCAGTGCTAGTATGTCGGAACCCTTGAAAGGGGGGATCTACGAGCAGTACTTC,CSASMSEPLKGGIYEQYF
many,TRBD1,TRBJ1-1,TRBV19,TGTGCCAGTAGACCAGACCGAGACAGGGTAGAGACTGAAGCTTTCTTT,CASRPDRDRVETEAFF
many,-,TRBJ2-7,TRBV7-9,TGTGCCAGCAGCCAGAGGGGGGGCCCCCACGAGCAGTACTTC,CASSQRGGPHEQYF
many,TRBD2,TRBJ2-1,TRBV7-2,TGTGCCAGCAGCTTTGGACTAGTCTTTGAGCAGTTCTTC,CASSFGLVFEQFF
many,TRBD2,TRBJ2-7,TRBV20-1,TGCAGTGCTAGAGATCTAGGACTAGCCTACGAGCAGTACTTC,CSARDLGLAYEQYF
many,-,TRBJ2-2,TRBV7-8,TGTGCCAGCAGCCCCGCGGGGCCGTCCGGGGAGCTGTTTTTT,CASSPAGPSGELFF
many,TRBD1,TRBJ1-6,TRBV4-1,TGCGCCAGCAGCCGTCCGACAGGGTTAAATTCACCCCTCCACTTT,CASSRPTGLNSPLHF
few,-,TRBJ1-1,TRBV18,TGTGCCAGCTCACCAATCGGGATGGGACAGAACACTGAAGCTTTCTTT,CASSPIGMGQNTEAFF
many,-,TRBJ2-7,TRBV7-2,TGTGCCAGCAGCTTAGAAGCAGCCTACGAGCAGTACTTC,CASSLEAAYEQYF
many,-,TRBJ2-7,TRBV6-6,TGTGCCAGCAGACCGGACTCTTTCCTCTCCTACGAGCAGTACTTC,CASRPDSFLSYEQYF
many,TRBD1,TRBJ1-1,TRBV5-1,TGCGCCAGCAGCGACCAGGGGGCGTGGGCGACTGAAGCTTTCTTT,CASSDQGAWATEAFF
many,-,TRBJ2-5,TRBV5-1,TGCGCCAGCAGCCGGACGGGCAGTGGGACACAAGAGACCCAGTACTTC,CASSRTGSGTQETQYF
many,-,TRBJ2-3,TRBV9,TGTGCCAGCAGCGTAATGGTGGATGGGCGGAGGCCCCAAGATACGCAGTATTTT,CASSVMVDGRRPQDTQYF
many,TRBD1,TRBJ2-5,TRBV7-2,TGTGCCAGCAGCTTAGCCCGCGGGACAGGGGGCGAGACCCAGTACTTC,CASSLARGTGGETQYF
many,-,TRBJ2-5,TRBV20-1,TGCAGTGCTCCCGCAGGGGGGGGCCAAGAGACCCAGTACTTC,CSAPAGGGQETQYF
many,-,TRBJ2-2,TRBV5-6,TGTGCCAGCAGCTTGGCGGTGGACGGGGAGCTGTTTTTT,CASSLAVDGELFF
few,-,TRBJ1-4,TRBV15,TGTGCCACCAGCAGAGAGAGTTCTAGACTGTTTTTT,CATSRESSRLFF